This paragraph reports one T cell receptor (beta chain). No cognate antigen has been identified for it. Base qualities were left out, and no much larger clone turns up one base away. The library was made by the immunoSEQ multiplex PCR assay. TCRdb stores this immuneACCESS table with in-frame sequences only. Part of the clones is absent; in the studies checked, under half of the shortfall reflects unresolved V genes, and no reason is known for the rest. This sample gives approximately 79,000 clones in total; approximately 91% of them show up just once. The ten largest make up more than 7% of the sample. This sample is part of a study of control samples from healthy donors and cancer patients (dated by TCRdb to 2019 to 2021). The CDR3 runs 13 residues from the cysteine to the phenylalanine. Only the CDR3 part of the read is kept: 39 bases, read in frame from the first base. CDR1 and CDR2 (SGHTA, FQGNSA) derive from the germline V gene. V ends up 5 bases short and J 4 bases short, with an unmatched junction base count of 4.

What was sequenced was blood. The chain links TRBV7-2 with TRBJ1-2; the central 7 bases match TRBD1. This clonotype originated in a man aged 45-65 years in good health. The nucleotides read TGTGCCAGCAGCCAGGGGGGCGGCTATGGCTACACCTTC. Its translation is CASSQGGGYGYTF.